The 8 T cell receptor beta chains given below trace back to one sample, sequenced in a study of CD8 T cells in ankylosing spondylitis. Study observations and caveats: Ankylosing spondylitis blood appeared to be characterized by a TCR beta motif of roughly eight highly homologous variants.

These receptors lack a known antigen. From the 5' RACE reads, TCRdb called clonotypes with MiXCR, one entry per CDR3 protein. The table shows a few hundred thousand distinct CDR3 sequences, with 15% to 20% occurring only once. Sample: blood, either unsorted or a sorted T cell fraction (not recorded which). The source of these receptors is a male donor with ankylosing spondylitis.

V is TRBV20-1 and J is TRBJ2-1, with TRBD2 matching over 12 bases. In germline, CDR1 is DFQATT, CDR2 SNEGSKA (reference sequence). The CDR3 has 13 residues. The CDR3 region is CSELAGGYNEQFF. The CDR3 DNA follows: TGCAGCGAACTAGCGGGGGGCTACAATGAGCAGTTCTTC.

The genes are TRBV4-3 and TRBJ1-3; D uncertain. Between the trimmed V and J ends, which lost 3 bases and 3 bases, there was a span of 21 bases. Germline CDR1 LGHNA, CDR2 YSLEER. This CDR3 contains 18 residues. The CDR3 is CASSHCTKGADFGNTIYF. The CDR3 bases are TGCGCCAGCAGCCATTGCACTAAGGGCGCGGATTTTGGAAACACCATATATTTT.

This clonotype appeared many times. The CDR3 nucleotides read TGTGCCAGCAGCTTGACAGGGGGTAGCTACAATGAGCAGTTCTTC. It translates to CASSLTGGSYNEQFF. The V and J genes are TRBV5-8 and TRBJ2-1; 8 bases are a match to TRBD1. This CDR3 has 15 residues. V lost 1 base, J lost 3 bases, and 3 bases stayed unmatched. The germline V gene has CDR1 SGHTS and CDR2 YDEGEE. The whole variable domain, remainder taken from reference TRBV5-8 and TRBJ2-1, is EAGVTQSPTHLIKTRGQQATLRCSPISGHTSVYWYQQALGLGLQFLLWYDEGEERNRGNFPPRFSGRQFPNYSSELNVNALELEDSALYLCASSLTGGSYNEQFFGPGTRLTVL.

The chain carries TRBV11-3 and TRBJ2-5; tentatively, D is TRBD1 or TRBD2 (5 bases each). The CDR3 length is 15 residues. V lost 1 base, J lost 5 bases, and 14 bases lay in between. CDR1 and CDR2 (germline): SGHNT, YENEEA. This CDR3 reads CASSLGGTHEETQYF. Here the CDR3 DNA reads TGTGCCAGCAGCTTAGGAGGGACCCATGAGGAGACCCAGTACTTC.

This clonotype was observed at least ten times. V is TRBV7-8 and J is TRBJ1-4; D is unresolved. Germline values: CDR1 SGHVS, CDR2 FQNEAQ. Trimming stripped 1 base from V and 8 bases from J, with 11 bases between. This CDR3 contains 14 residues. The CDR3 here is CASSLGPFSEKLFF. The CDR3 DNA reads TGTGCCAGCAGCTTAGGTCCCTTTAGCGAAAAACTGTTTTTT.

The chain joins TRBV18 to TRBJ2-4; 8 bases line up with TRBD1. V lost 0 bases and J lost 6; bases outside the gene matches: 10. Germline V lookup: CDR1 KGHSH, CDR2 LQKENI. The CDR3 runs 17 residues. The CDR3 loop is CASSPPVSWTGINIQYF. In DNA, the CDR3 is TGTGCCAGCTCACCACCCGTCTCTTGGACAGGGATAAACATTCAGTACTTC.

This clonotype was counted many times. This chain's CDR3 is CASSPRTALEQYF. CDR3 DNA: TGTGCCAGCAGTCCGCGGACAGCCCTCGAGCAGTACTTC. The chain combines TRBV27 with TRBJ2-7; a weak D match, TRBD1 (6 bases). The V end lost 5 bases, the J end lost 6 bases, and 14 bases lay between the germline ends. The CDR3 is made up of 13 amino acids. CDR1 and CDR2 from the germline V gene are MNHEY and SMNVEV (reference sequence).

The table lists this clonotype with a few counts. The chain couples TRBV28 to TRBJ2-1; 8 bases are shared with TRBD1. Germline CDR1 reads MDHEN; CDR2 reads SYDVKM. V dropped 6 bases and J dropped 9; count of bases not matched to a gene: 4. This CDR3 contains 12 residues. For the CDR3, the DNA is TGTGCCAGCAGCTTCAGGGGGCTTGAGCAGTTCTTC. This translates into CASSFRGLEQFF.